This paragraph reports one T cell receptor beta chain. Its target is unknown. Since a much larger clone is just one base distant, this may be a read error. Germline values: CDR1 SNHLY, CDR2 FYNNEI. This CDR3 is 15 amino acids long. V dropped 2 bases and J dropped 1 base, with 9 bases sitting between them. In the authors' workflow: Sample-level TCR yields exhibited a median of approximately 88,000, with a range of roughly 20,000 to 750,000. TCRdb passed the RACE reads through MiXCR, listing each CDR3 protein once. None of the V and J calls come from the authors' own analysis; TCRdb made them. The sample includes over 85,000 distinct CDR3 sequences, 9.5% to 15% of them seen just once. Time point of the sample: patch test 1, 2 weeks after DPC sensitization. The treatment denotes: therapeutic diphenylcyclopropenone sensitization with weekly scalp DPC. Each patch-test visit's blood sample preceded patch application.

The entry originates in a study of human T cells and chemical hapten exposure. Findings and limits, study-wide: Those TCRs sitting above 1 in 1000 frequency stayed the same with DPC sensitization.

This clonotype was sampled from a woman between 35 and 50 years old with alopecia areata. Some clones in this sample may be carry-over from other donors' samples. The material was whole blood, obtained in connection with sensitization to the hapten diphenylcyclopropenone (DPC). The chain employs TRBV2 and TRBJ1-5; D is unclear. CDR3 bases: TGTGCCAGCAGTGAAATTGACCGAAGCAATCAGCCCCAGCATTTT. This sequence encodes CASSEIDRSNQPQHF.